Shown below are 21 T cell receptor beta chains from a single sample sequenced in a study of blood T cell repertoires in COVID-19. Data came from immunoSEQ multiplex PCR; TCRdb stores just in-frame clones and leaves some out. Among 75,000 to 100,000 clones listed, approximately 86% were seen once. Sequencing was carried out using peripheral blood. Receptor source: an elderly man with acute or convalescent COVID-19.

The gene calls are TRBV28 and TRBJ2-3, with D unclear. Germline assignment: CDR1 MDHEN and CDR2 SYDVKM. V lost 2 bases to trimming and J lost 11 bases, with 11 bases between them. CDR3 length: 12 amino acids. The CDR3 sequence is CASSLPNSVQYF. As DNA, the CDR3 is TGTGCCAGCAGTTTACCTAATAGTGTGCAGTATTTT.

The chain recombines TRBV7-2 with TRBJ1-5; the D gene is possibly TRBD1 (6 bases). V dropped 5 bases and J dropped 5 bases, with 16 bases sitting between them. CDR1 and CDR2 (germline): SGHTA, FQGNSA. The length of the CDR3 is 15 residues. The CDR3 loop reads CASSPPGGADQPQHF. The DNA for the CDR3 is TGTGCCAGCAGCCCCCCGGGGGGCGCAGATCAGCCCCAGCATTTT.

The chain uses TRBV12-3 or TRBV12-4 and TRBJ1-2, with D possibly TRBD1 on 6 matching bases. The CDR3 is 13 residues long. Trimming shortened V by 6 bases and J by 8 bases, and 16 bases separated the two germline ends. The CDR3 spells CASRMGGRGGYTF. For the CDR3, the DNA is TGTGCCAGCAGAATGGGGGGGCGCGGGGGCTACACCTTC.

This chain joins TRBV28 and TRBJ2-1; TRBD2 aligns across 14 bases. The germline V gene has CDR1 MDHEN and CDR2 SYDVKM. The CDR3 sequence is 18 residues long. The ends lost 7 bases at V and 2 bases at J; junction bases unmatched: 10. CDR3: CASTLRGLAGVAYNEQFF. CDR3 coding DNA: TGTGCCAGCACCTTAAGGGGACTAGCGGGAGTCGCCTACAATGAGCAGTTCTTC.

This clone was recorded a few times. The chain uses TRBV6-5 and TRBJ2-7; 7 nucleotides align to TRBD2. CDR3 size: 13 residues. Germline V gene data show CDR1 as MNHEY and CDR2 as SVGAGI. With V trimmed by 6 bases and J by 3 bases, 5 bases remained unmatched. CDR3 coding DNA: TGTGCCAGCAGCGGGCGGGAGCACTACGAGCAGTACTTC. This encodes CASSGREHYEQYF.

The CDR3 DNA reads as TGTGCCAGCAGTTCCGCCGGGAGACACAATGAGCAGTTCTTC. Translating it yields CASSSAGRHNEQFF. This chain joins TRBV27 and TRBJ2-1, with D tentatively TRBD2 (6 bases). In germline, CDR1 is MNHEY, CDR2 SMNVEV (reference sequence). CDR3 length equals 14 residues. Trimming stripped 4 bases from V and 5 bases from J, with 12 bases between.

The chain links TRBV7-9 to TRBJ2-7; TRBD2 might be the D (6 bases). This CDR3 region has 13 residues. Germline V gene data show CDR1 as SEHNR and CDR2 as FQNEAQ (reference sequence). Trimming stripped 4 bases from V and 3 bases from J, with 10 bases between. The CDR3 reads CASSSPGGYEQYF. The CDR3 DNA follows: TGTGCCAGCAGCTCACCCGGGGGCTACGAGCAGTACTTC.

V usage is TRBV21-1 and J usage is TRBJ2-1; the DNA was not used to check the table's D call, TRBD2. TRBV21-1 is marked as a pseudogene. This CDR3 comprises 16 residues. The CDR3 DNA sequence: TGTGCCAGCAGCAAAGGCTCTAGCGGAAGATACAATGAGCAGTTCTTC. Translation gives CASSKGSSGRYNEQFF.

V gene TRBV12-5 combines with J gene TRBJ2-7; TRBD2 matches 7 bases. This CDR3 has 14 residues. Germline V lookup: CDR1 LGHNT, CDR2 FRNRAP. V dropped 3 bases and J dropped 2; count of bases not matched to a gene: 4. In DNA form, the CDR3 reads TGTGCTAGTGGTTTAGGCGGGAGACCCTACGAGCAGTACTTC. Protein: CASGLGGRPYEQYF.

The chain combines TRBV28 with TRBJ2-2; TRBD2 agrees at 9 bases. Germline CDR1 is MDHEN and CDR2 is SYDVKM. Losses at the gene ends were 6 bases for V and 3 bases for J; bases not matched to a gene: 8. The CDR3 is 16 residues long. The CDR3 DNA reads TGTGCCAGCAGACCCGAGAGCGGGAGGTACACCGGGGAGCTGTTTTTT. Translated: CASRPESGRYTGELFF.

The chain joins TRBV3-1 (or the pseudogene TRBV3-2) to TRBJ1-2; D is perhaps TRBD1 (5 bases). The CDR3 runs 14 residues. The germline gives CDR1 LGHDT, CDR2 YNNKEL (reference sequence). The V end was cut by 1 base, the J end by 1 base, with 7 bases between. CDR3 sequence: CASSQGQGNYGYTF. CDR3 DNA sequence: TGTGCCAGCAGCCAAGGCCAGGGTAACTATGGCTACACCTTC.

V gene TRBV5-6 combines with J gene TRBJ2-7; D not resolved. V shed 0 bases and J shed 3 bases, with 4 bases lying between them. In germline, CDR1 is SGHDT, CDR2 YYEEEE. The CDR3 sequence is 12 residues long. The CDR3: CASSLARYEQYF. The CDR3 region has the DNA TGTGCCAGCAGCTTGGCCCGCTACGAGCAGTACTTC.

The V gene is TRBV5-1, the J gene TRBJ2-7; TRBD2 matches 11 bases. Trimming cost V 3 bases and J 2 bases; bases outside gene matches: 4. The CDR3 is made up of 15 amino acids. CDR1 is SGHRS and CDR2 is YFSETQ in the germline V gene. The CDR3 region is CASSWGTSGAYEQYF. In nucleotides, the CDR3 is TGCGCCAGCAGCTGGGGGACTAGCGGCGCCTACGAGCAGTACTTC.

This rearrangement joins TRBV6-2 or TRBV6-3 to TRBJ2-2, with no clear D. V lost 2 bases and J 3 bases, leaving 4 bases between the germline ends. This CDR3 contains 13 residues. Germline V lookup: CDR1 MNHEY, CDR2 SVGEGT. This CDR3 reads CASSYLYTGELFF. CDR3 coding DNA: TGTGCCAGCAGTTACCTATACACCGGGGAGCTGTTTTTT.

This clone was recorded once. The chain carries TRBV5-1 and TRBJ2-7, with D possibly matching TRBD2 (5 bases). The CDR3 loop spans 15 amino acids. V lost 0 bases to trimming and J lost 3 bases, with 13 bases between them. Germline V gene data show CDR1 as SGHRS and CDR2 as YFSETQ. CDR3 protein: CASSLEPGGLYEQYF. The CDR3 DNA follows: TGCGCCAGCAGCTTGGAACCAGGAGGACTCTACGAGCAGTACTTC. Filled out from reference TRBV5-1 and TRBJ2-7, the complete variable domain reads KAGVTQTPRYLIKTRGQQVTLSCSPISGHRSVSWYQQTPGQGLQFLFEYFSETQRNKGNFPGRFSGRQFSNSRSEMNVSTLELGDSALYLCASSLEPGGLYEQYFGPGTRLTVT.

This clone was seen a handful of times. The V and J genes are TRBV4-1 and TRBJ2-1; a possible D gene is TRBD2 (5 bases). With 0 bases removed from V and 10 bases from J, the gap between germline ends came to 13 bases. This CDR3 has 14 residues. Germline CDR1 is MGHRA and CDR2 is YSYEKL. This chain's CDR3 is CASSQDQSGWEQFF. CDR3 nucleotides: TGCGCCAGCAGCCAAGATCAAAGCGGATGGGAGCAGTTCTTC.

The chain is built from TRBV11-1 and TRBJ1-1; D call uncertain. V gave up 1 base and J gave up 1 base, with 7 bases separating them. Germline assignment: CDR1 SGHAT and CDR2 FQDESV (reference sequence). The CDR3 sequence is 14 residues long. DNA for the CDR3: TGTGCCAGCAGCTTAGGATTCAGGAACACTGAAGCTTTCTTT. It encodes CASSLGFRNTEAFF.

This clone was counted once. This chain connects TRBV6-2 or TRBV6-3 to TRBJ1-1; the match to TRBD1 covers 9 bases. The CDR3 runs to 16 residues. Germline CDR1 MNHEY, CDR2 SVGEGT. Trimming at V came to 2 bases and at J to 3 bases, leaving 7 bases not matched to a gene. The CDR3 is CASSYPRQGVYTEAFF. The CDR3 region has the DNA TGTGCCAGCAGTTACCCCCGACAGGGGGTCTACACTGAAGCTTTCTTT.

The rearrangement joins TRBV6-2 or TRBV6-3 to TRBJ1-2; D perhaps matches TRBD1 (5 bases). CDR1 MNHEY and CDR2 SVGEGT come from the germline V gene. The CDR3 is 13 amino acids. V lost 0 bases and J 3 bases, leaving 5 bases between the germline ends. CDR3 residues: CASSYSQDYGYTF. CDR3 bases: TGTGCCAGCAGTTACTCACAGGACTATGGCTACACCTTC.

This sequence joins TRBV5-6 and TRBJ1-2, with 11 nucleotides matching TRBD1. The CDR3 totals 16 residues. The germline CDR1 and CDR2 sequences are SGHDT and YYEEEE. V was pared by 0 bases and J by 7 bases, with 8 bases of the junction left unmatched. CDR3 sequence: CASSLELGQGAFGYTF. CDR3 sequence (DNA): TGTGCCAGCAGCTTGGAACTAGGACAGGGGGCATTTGGCTACACCTTC.

V usage is TRBV6-5 and J usage is TRBJ1-3; TRBD1 is a possible D gene (6 bases). V lost 5 bases to trimming and J lost 0 bases, with 11 bases between them. The CDR3 loop spans 15 amino acids. Germline V gives CDR1 MNHEY, CDR2 SVGAGI. The CDR3: CASSPRTVSGNTIYF. The CDR3, as DNA: TGTGCCAGCAGTCCCCGGACAGTCTCTGGAAACACCATATATTTT.